What follows is one T cell receptor beta chain and its context. RNA, at about 0.45 to 1 ug, was reverse transcribed with random hexamers. Each CDR3 protein is one row after TCRdb ran MiXCR on the immunoSEQ multiplex PCR reads. Here the sample spans 200,000 to 250,000 distinct CDR3 sequences, about 95% being singletons. This specimen belongs to a study of CD8 T cells in Susac syndrome. Germline V CDR1 and CDR2: DFQATT, SNEGSKA (reference sequence). The CDR3 is 16 residues long. V shed 1 base and J shed 0 bases, with 13 bases lying between them. Sequenced sample: CD4+ T cells from PBMCs. This receptor was identified in a human donor with Susac syndrome. The V and J genes are TRBV20-1 and TRBJ1-3; no clear D. DNA of the CDR3: TGCAGTGCTAGAGTCCCCGCCGCTTTCTCTGGAAACACCATATATTTT. Translating it yields CSARVPAAFSGNTIYF.